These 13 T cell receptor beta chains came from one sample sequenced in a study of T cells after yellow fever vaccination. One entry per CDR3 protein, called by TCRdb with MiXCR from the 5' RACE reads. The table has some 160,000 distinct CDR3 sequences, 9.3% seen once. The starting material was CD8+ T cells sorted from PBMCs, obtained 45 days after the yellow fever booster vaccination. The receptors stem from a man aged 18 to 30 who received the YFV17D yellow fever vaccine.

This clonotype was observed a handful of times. Here the CDR3 reads CASSPGQGRTGELFF. The CDR3 DNA reads TGTGCCAGCAGCCCTGGACAGGGACGGACCGGGGAGCTGTTTTTT. The chain combines TRBV7-9 with TRBJ2-2; 8 bases are a match to TRBD1. Germline CDR1 is SEHNR and CDR2 is FQNEAQ (reference sequence). The CDR3 has 15 amino acids. V was clipped by 5 bases and J by 5 bases; unmatched bases: 7.

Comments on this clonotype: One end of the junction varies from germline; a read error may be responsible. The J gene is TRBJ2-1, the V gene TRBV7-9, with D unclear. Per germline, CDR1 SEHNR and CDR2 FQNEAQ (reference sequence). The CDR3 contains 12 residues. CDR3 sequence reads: CASSLEGRSGIF. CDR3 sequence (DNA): TGTGCCAGCAGCTTAGAAGGCAGAAGTGGGATCTTC.

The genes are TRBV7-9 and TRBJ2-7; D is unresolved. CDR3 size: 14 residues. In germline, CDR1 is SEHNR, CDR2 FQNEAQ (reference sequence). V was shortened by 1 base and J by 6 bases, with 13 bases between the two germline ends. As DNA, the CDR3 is TGTGCCAGCAGCTTAGGTGTGCACCCCTCCGAGCAGTACTTC. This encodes CASSLGVHPSEQYF.

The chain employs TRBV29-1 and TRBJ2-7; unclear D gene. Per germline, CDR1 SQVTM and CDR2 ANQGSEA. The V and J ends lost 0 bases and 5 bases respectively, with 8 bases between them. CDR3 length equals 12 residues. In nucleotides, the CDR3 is TGCAGCGTTGAAGATCTGGTGGACGAGCAGTACTTC. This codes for CSVEDLVDEQYF.

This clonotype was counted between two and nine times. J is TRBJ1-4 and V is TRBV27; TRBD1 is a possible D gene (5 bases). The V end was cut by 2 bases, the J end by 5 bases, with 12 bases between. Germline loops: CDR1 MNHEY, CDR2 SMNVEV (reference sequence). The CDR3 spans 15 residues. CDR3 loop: CASSLRGAGNEKLFF. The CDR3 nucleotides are TGTGCCAGCAGTTTACGTGGGGCAGGGAATGAAAAACTGTTTTTT.

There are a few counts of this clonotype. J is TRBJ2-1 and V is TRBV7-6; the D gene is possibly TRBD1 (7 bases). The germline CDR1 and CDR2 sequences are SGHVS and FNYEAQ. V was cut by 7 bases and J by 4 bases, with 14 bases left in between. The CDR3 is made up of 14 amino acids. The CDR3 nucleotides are TGTGCCAGCACGCGGGCAGGGGGGTACAATGAGCAGTTCTTC. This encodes CASTRAGGYNEQFF.

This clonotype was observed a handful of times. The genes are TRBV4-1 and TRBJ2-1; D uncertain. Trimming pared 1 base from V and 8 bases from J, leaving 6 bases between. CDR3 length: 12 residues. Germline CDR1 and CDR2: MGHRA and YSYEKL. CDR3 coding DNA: TGCGCCAGCAGCCAAGTGGTTTATGAGCAGTTCTTC. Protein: CASSQVVYEQFF.

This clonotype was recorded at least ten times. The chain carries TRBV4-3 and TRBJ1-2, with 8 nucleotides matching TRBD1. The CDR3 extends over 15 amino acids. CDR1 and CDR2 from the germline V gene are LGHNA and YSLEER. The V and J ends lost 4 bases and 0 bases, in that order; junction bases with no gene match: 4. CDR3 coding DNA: TGCGCCAGCAGCCGGGGACAGGCCACTAACTATGGCTACACCTTC. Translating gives CASSRGQATNYGYTF.

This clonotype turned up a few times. The CDR3 DNA follows: TGTGCCACCTTAATACAGGGTTATAGCCCTGGGGCCAACGTCCTGACTTTC. Protein product: CATLIQGYSPGANVLTF. This chain connects TRBV6-2 or TRBV6-3 to TRBJ2-6; TRBD1 might be the D (6 bases). The ends were cut back, 10 bases at V and 2 bases at J, with 21 bases in the middle. Germline lookup yields CDR1 MNHEY and CDR2 SVGEGT. The CDR3 runs to 17 residues.

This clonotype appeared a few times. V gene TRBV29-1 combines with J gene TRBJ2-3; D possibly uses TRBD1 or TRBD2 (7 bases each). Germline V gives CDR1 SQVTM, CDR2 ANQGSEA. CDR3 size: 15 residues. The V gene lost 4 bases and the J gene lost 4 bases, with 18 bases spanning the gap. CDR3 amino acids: CSVVGGRGGADTQYF. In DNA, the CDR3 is TGCAGCGTTGTCGGCGGCAGGGGGGGTGCAGATACGCAGTATTTT.

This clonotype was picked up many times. CDR3 residues: CASSFRTGSSYEQYF. The DNA for the CDR3 is TGCGCCAGCAGCTTCCGGACGGGGAGCTCCTACGAGCAGTACTTC. The rearrangement uses TRBV5-1 and TRBJ2-7; D is possibly TRBD2 (5 bases). Germline V gives CDR1 SGHRS, CDR2 YFSETQ. V was trimmed by 2 bases and J by 0 bases, leaving 12 bases between them. The CDR3 spans 15 residues.

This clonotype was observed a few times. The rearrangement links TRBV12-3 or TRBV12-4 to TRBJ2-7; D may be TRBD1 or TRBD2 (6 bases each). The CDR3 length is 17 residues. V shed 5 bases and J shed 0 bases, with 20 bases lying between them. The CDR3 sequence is CASSLGGQIVHSYEQYV. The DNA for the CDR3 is TGTGCCAGCAGTCTCGGGGGACAAATAGTACACTCCTACGAGCAGTACGTC.

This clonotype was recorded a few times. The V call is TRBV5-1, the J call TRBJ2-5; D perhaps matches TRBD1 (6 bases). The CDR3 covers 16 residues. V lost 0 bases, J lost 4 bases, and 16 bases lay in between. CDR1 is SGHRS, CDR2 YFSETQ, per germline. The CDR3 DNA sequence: TGCGCCAGCAGCTTGGGGGGAACAGGGCTGCGAGAGACCCAGTACTTC. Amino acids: CASSLGGTGLRETQYF.